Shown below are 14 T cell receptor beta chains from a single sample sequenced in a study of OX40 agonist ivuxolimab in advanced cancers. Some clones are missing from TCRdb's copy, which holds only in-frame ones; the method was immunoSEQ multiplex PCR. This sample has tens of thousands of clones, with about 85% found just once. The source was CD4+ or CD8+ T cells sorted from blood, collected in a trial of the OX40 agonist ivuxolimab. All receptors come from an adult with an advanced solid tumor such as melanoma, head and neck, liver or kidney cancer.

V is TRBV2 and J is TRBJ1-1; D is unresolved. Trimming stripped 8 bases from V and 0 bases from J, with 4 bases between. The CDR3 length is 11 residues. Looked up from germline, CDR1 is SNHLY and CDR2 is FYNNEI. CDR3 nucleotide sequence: TGTGCCAGCTCTATGAACACTGAAGCTTTCTTT. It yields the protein CASSMNTEAFF.

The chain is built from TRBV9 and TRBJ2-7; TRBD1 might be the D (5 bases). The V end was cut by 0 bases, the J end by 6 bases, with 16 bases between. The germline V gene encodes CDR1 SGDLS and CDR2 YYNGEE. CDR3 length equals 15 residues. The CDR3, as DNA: TGTGCCAGCAGCGTAGTTTCTGGCAGGGAAACCGAGCAGTACTTC. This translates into CASSVVSGRETEQYF.

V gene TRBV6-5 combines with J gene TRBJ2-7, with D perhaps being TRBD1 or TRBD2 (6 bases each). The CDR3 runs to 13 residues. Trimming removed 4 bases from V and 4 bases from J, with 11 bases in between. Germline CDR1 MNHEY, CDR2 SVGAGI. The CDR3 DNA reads TGTGCCAGCAGTTGGGGGGCGCGGTACGAGCAGTACTTC. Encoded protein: CASSWGARYEQYF.

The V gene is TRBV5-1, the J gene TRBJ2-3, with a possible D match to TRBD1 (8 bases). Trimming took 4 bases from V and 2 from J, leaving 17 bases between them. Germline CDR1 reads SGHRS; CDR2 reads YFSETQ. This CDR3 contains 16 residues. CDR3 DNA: TGCGCCAGCAGCCCATCGGGGGGACAGGTCACAGATACGCAGTATTTT. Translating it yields CASSPSGGQVTDTQYF.

The chain's CDR3 is CASSPTTEPNYGYTF. For the CDR3, the DNA is TGCGCCAGCAGCCCCACGACGGAACCTAACTATGGCTACACCTTC. This chain links TRBV4-3 with TRBJ1-2; D uncertain. The V end lost 4 bases, the J end lost 0 bases, and 12 bases lay between the germline ends. Germline V CDR1 and CDR2: LGHNA, YSLEER. CDR3 size: 15 residues.

The CDR3 sequence is CASSRWTGHNEQFF. As DNA, the CDR3 is TGTGCCAGCAGCCGTTGGACAGGCCACAATGAGCAGTTCTTC. The V gene is TRBV14, the J gene TRBJ2-1; 7 nucleotides agree with TRBD1. Per germline, CDR1 SGHDN and CDR2 FVKESK. The CDR3 is made up of 14 amino acids. V was clipped by 4 bases and J by 5 bases; unmatched bases: 5.

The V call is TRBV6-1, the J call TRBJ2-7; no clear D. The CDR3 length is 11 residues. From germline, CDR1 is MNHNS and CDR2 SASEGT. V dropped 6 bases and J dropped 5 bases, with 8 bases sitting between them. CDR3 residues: CASRRVNEQYF. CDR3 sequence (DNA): TGTGCCAGCAGAAGGGTCAACGAGCAGTACTTC.

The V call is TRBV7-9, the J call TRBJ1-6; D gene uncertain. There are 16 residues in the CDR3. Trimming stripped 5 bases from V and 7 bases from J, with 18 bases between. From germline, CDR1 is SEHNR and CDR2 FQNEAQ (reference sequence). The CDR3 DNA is TGTGCCAGCAGCCTAGACGGACTGATCGCAAATTCACCCCTCCACTTT. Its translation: CASSLDGLIANSPLHF.

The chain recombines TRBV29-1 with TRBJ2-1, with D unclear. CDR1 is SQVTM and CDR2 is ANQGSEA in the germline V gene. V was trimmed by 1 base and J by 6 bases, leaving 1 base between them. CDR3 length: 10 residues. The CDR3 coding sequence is TGCAGCGTTGAAGTCAATGAGCAGTTCTTC. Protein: CSVEVNEQFF.

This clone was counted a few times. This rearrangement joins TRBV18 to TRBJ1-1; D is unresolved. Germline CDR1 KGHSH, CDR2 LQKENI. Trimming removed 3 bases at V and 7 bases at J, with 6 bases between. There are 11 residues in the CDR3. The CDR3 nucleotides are TGTGCCAGCTCACCGTCGAATGAAGCTTTCTTT. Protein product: CASSPSNEAFF.

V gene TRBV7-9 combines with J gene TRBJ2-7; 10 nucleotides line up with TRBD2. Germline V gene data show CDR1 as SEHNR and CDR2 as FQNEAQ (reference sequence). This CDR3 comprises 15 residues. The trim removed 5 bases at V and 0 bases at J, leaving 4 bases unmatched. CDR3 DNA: TGTGCCAGCAGCGCCGGGACTAGCGTCTCCTACGAGCAGTACTTC. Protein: CASSAGTSVSYEQYF.

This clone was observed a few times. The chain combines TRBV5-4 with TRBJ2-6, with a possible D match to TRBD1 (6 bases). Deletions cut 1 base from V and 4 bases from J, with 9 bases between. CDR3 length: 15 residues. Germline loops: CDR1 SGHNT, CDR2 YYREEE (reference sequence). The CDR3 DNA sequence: TGTGCCAGCAGCTTGTCAGGGGCGGGGGCCAACGTCCTGACTTTC. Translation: CASSLSGAGANVLTF.

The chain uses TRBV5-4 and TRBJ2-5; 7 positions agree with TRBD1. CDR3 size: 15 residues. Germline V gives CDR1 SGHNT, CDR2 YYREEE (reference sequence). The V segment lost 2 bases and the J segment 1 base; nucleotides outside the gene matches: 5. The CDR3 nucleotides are TGTGCCAGCAGCTTAGGACAGGTTGGCCAAGAGACCCAGTACTTC. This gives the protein CASSLGQVGQETQYF.

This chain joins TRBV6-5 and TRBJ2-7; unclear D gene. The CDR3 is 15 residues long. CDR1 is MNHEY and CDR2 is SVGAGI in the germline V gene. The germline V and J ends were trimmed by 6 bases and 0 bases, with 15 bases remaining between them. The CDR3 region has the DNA TGTGCCAGCAGCCCGCAGAGGAGCCCCTCCTACGAGCAGTACTTC. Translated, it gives CASSPQRSPSYEQYF.